Described below is a single T cell receptor beta chain sequence and its context. This clone's antigen is unknown. Per-base qualities were not stored, and no clone one base away is much larger. These data are taken from a study of blood T cell repertoires in COVID-19 (dated by TCRdb to about 2020). For the wider study: Samples covering the acute and convalescent phases of COVID-19 were provided by collaborators in the United States, Italy and Spain. The dataset comprised deeply sampled blood TCRbeta repertoires from subjects exposed to, actively infected with, or recovered from COVID-19. The prospective study material was composed of cDNA or gDNA derived from T cells, B-cell-depleted T cells, or PBMCs. HLA class I and class II types, where available, came from metadata supplied by the sample provider rather than from assay-based typing. The repertoires were released in a freely available public database intended as a resource for research on the immune response to SARS-CoV-2. Sample metadata almost always included a de-identified subject ID, COVID-19 status, age in years and sex. Samples came from the ongoing ImmuneRACE study (first 160 participants) plus 1,254 subjects from 6 global collaborators. Here is what the overall study found, with its caveats: The amount of clinical and demographic metadata varied by source and participant and was provided uncurated.

One collaborating source in Seattle enrolled patients during active infection and followed them longitudinally through the course of disease. The collaborating institutions used their own protocols to collect whole blood in K2EDTA tubes. For TCRbeta analysis, collaborators shipped samples in one of three forms: frozen whole blood, isolated PBMCs, or DNA extracted from either of those sample types. TCRbeta CDR3 regions were amplified from genomic DNA using the immunoSEQ Assay, a bias-controlled multiplex PCR. On the authors' methods: Within the assay, amplification of reference gene primers was used to estimate how many nucleated cells each sample contained. To quantify the absolute abundance of each unique TCRbeta CDR3 rearrangement, sequence reads were collapsed and filtered. Productive Simpson clonality was computed per sample as the square root of Simpson's diversity index over productive rearrangements. TCRdb retrieved this table from immuneACCESS and kept in-frame rearrangements only. Not all clones are present; in checked studies, unresolved V genes account for under half, and no reason is known for the remainder. The DNA was the basis for D and trimming; V, J and clone size are from that table. Across this sample there are approximately 300,000 clones, with 88% seen only once. Roughly 12% of the sample belongs to the ten largest clones.

This clonotype originated in a woman under 40 with COVID-19, enrolled during active disease. The source material was peripheral blood.

For the CDR3, the sequence is CASSQAWDRLSYGYTF. At the DNA level, the sequence is TGTGCCAGCAGCCAAGCCTGGGACAGATTATCCTATGGCTACACCTTC. The chain links TRBV3-1 (or the pseudogene TRBV3-2) with TRBJ1-2; 7 bases in the middle match TRBD1. Germline trimming amounts to 1 base on V and 4 bases on J, with 9 as the count of junction bases outside the gene matches. CDR1 LGHDT and CDR2 YNNKEL were looked up in the germline V gene (reference sequence). Inclusive of the bounding cysteine and phenylalanine, the CDR3 is 16 residues long. Solely the CDR3 DNA is kept, with 48 bases framed from the first base.